This T cell receptor (beta chain) was profiled in a study of shared clonotypes between healthy human individuals. About the research overall: The people who gave samples were two women and a few men aged 18 to 49. Every donor yielded three CD4 naive, three CD4 memory, two CD8 naive and one CD8 memory plate.

There are 15 residues in the CDR3. J lost 3 bases, V lost 0 bases, and 1 base had no gene match. Germline assignment: CDR1 SGHNT and CDR2 YENEEA. This clone was found once. The same CDR3 can be traced to other DNA sequences in this sample. The table came from immunoSEQ multiplex PCR; TCRdb's copy has only in-frame clones and leaves some out. The table includes approximately 740,000 clones, 74% detected once. The sequence was collected from a woman under 40 in good health. The chain couples TRBV11-3 to TRBJ2-1; TRBD2 agrees at 8 bases. The source material was memory CD4+ T cells sorted from blood. Subset reported: CD45RA-negative fraction. The CDR3 sequence is CASSLDGTSYNEQFF. CDR3 DNA: TGTGCCAGCAGCTTAGATGGGACTAGCTACAATGAGCAGTTCTTC. The full variable domain, completed using reference TRBV11-3 and TRBJ2-1, is EAGVVQSPRYKIIEKKQPVAFWCNPISGHNTLYWYLQNLGQGPELLIRYENEEAVDDSQLPKDRFSAERLKGVDSTLKIQPAELGDSAVYLCASSLDGTSYNEQFFGPGTRLTVL.